Listed below are T cell receptor beta chains from one sample, sequenced in a study of blood T cell repertoires in COVID-19. Some clones are missing from TCRdb's copy, which holds only in-frame ones; the method was immunoSEQ multiplex PCR. The data hold some 78,000 clones, with more than 80% observed a single time. The sequenced material came from peripheral blood. These receptors were collected from a man aged 50 to 60 with active or convalescent COVID-19. Both conserved end residues are trimmed from each CDR3. The size entry is marked missing in some rows and otherwise reads once, few, many or a size class.

. TRBJ1-5 TRBV7-2 ASSLEQGAGQPQH
. TRBJ2-4 TRBV4-2 ASSLRGQAGGADIQY
. TRBJ1-4 TRBV5-6 ASSLRDREKLF
. TRBJ2-1 TRBV14 ASSRNTGFNEQF
few TRBJ1-2 TRBV5-4 ASSFAGVNYGYT
. TRBJ2-1 TRBV24-1 ATSDPRFTYNEQF
. TRBJ2-1 TRBV29-1 SASTGGQSYNEQF
. TRBJ2-2 TRBV19 ASKDEGVVSGELF
. TRBJ1-2 TRBV5-4 ASSFKGAAALYGYT
. TRBJ1-5 TRBV10-3 AISQGLYSNQPQH
. TRBJ2-5 TRBV9 ASSVGPGGFQETQY
. TRBJ1-6 TRBV19 ASSPGVGDSPLH
. TRBJ2-3 TRBV5-1 ASSLAERASGITDTQY
. TRBJ1-4 TRBV15 ATSRDQQDEKLF
. TRBJ1-5 TRBV3-1/TRBV3-2 ASSHAQGMHQPQH
. TRBJ2-5 TRBV9 ASSVGSGRVETQY
. TRBJ1-6 TRBV3-1/TRBV3-2 ASSQGNGDNSPLH
. TRBJ1-5 TRBV30 AWATGAGGNQPQH